The 30 T cell receptor beta chains presented below share a single source sample, sequenced in a study of cytomegalovirus exposure and HLA in healthy donors. Vbeta (60) and Jbeta (13) primers were used in the PCR. Sequencing used immunoSEQ multiplex PCR; TCRdb keeps in-frame clones, though not all of them. The sample includes about 140,000 clones, approximately 80% of them seen just once. Sample: PBMCs. The receptors shown here come from a woman aged 18-35 years in good health and CMV-seropositive.

CDR3 nucleotide sequence: TGTGCCAGCAGCTCGGGACAGGTCCAAGAGACCCAGTACTTC. Its protein product is CASSSGQVQETQYF. The chain is built from TRBV5-4 and TRBJ2-5; TRBD1 agrees at 8 bases. The J segment lost 1 base and the V segment lost 3 bases, leaving 2 bases of the junction unmatched. This CDR3 is 14 amino acids long. The germline V gene has CDR1 SGHNT and CDR2 YYREEE (reference sequence).

J is TRBJ1-1 and V is TRBV18; 12 bases fit TRBD1. Germline V gene lookup returns CDR1 KGHSH and CDR2 LQKENI. The ends lost 6 bases at V and 5 bases at J; junction bases unmatched: 4. CDR3 size: 14 residues. The CDR3 sequence: CASSRDRGRTEAFF. DNA for the CDR3: TGTGCCAGCTCGCGGGACAGGGGGCGAACTGAAGCTTTCTTT.

This clone was observed a few times. This chain connects TRBV10-3 to TRBJ1-1, with D possibly being TRBD1 (5 bases). Per the germline V gene, CDR1 is ENHRY and CDR2 is SYGVKD. Trimming took off 3 bases at V and 5 bases at J, with 13 bases between the two ends. The CDR3 is made up of 14 amino acids. CDR3 in DNA: TGTGCCATCAGTGAACGGTCAGGGTATACTGAAGCTTTCTTT. This gives the protein CAISERSGYTEAFF.

In the case of this clone: In the same sample, other DNA sequences code for this CDR3. The chain is built from TRBV28 and TRBJ1-5, with a possible D match to TRBD1 (6 bases). The CDR3 sequence is 13 residues long. From germline, CDR1 is MDHEN and CDR2 SYDVKM. V was clipped by 3 bases and J by 6 bases, with 9 bases between them. CDR3 DNA sequence: TGTGCCAGCAGTTTCAGAGGGGGTCAGCCCCAGCATTTT. Translating it yields CASSFRGGQPQHF.

The chain links TRBV7-8 to TRBJ2-2; 8 bases are a match to TRBD2. Germline values: CDR1 SGHVS, CDR2 FQNEAQ. Trimming at V came to 5 bases and at J to 7 bases, leaving 18 bases not matched to a gene. This CDR3 region has 18 residues. CDR3 coding DNA: TGTGCCAGCAGCCCCGTAGGTAGCGGGGTTACTATGATCGGGGAGCTGTTTTTT. This gives the protein CASSPVGSGVTMIGELFF.

V and J are TRBV6-5 and TRBJ1-4; D might be TRBD1 (5 bases). The V gene's germline CDR1 is MNHEY and CDR2 SVGAGI. Trimming left V 2 bases short and J 8 bases short, with 12 bases between. The CDR3 runs to 14 residues. The CDR3 DNA follows: TGTGCCAGCAGTTACGGGGGGATCAGAGAAAAACTGTTTTTT. Its protein is CASSYGGIREKLFF.

There are a few counts of this clone. The chain couples TRBV2 to TRBJ2-7; TRBD1 matches 8 bases. Germline V gene sequence: CDR1 SNHLY, CDR2 FYNNEI. Losses at the gene ends were 5 bases for V and 2 bases for J; bases not matched to a gene: 2. This CDR3 is 13 amino acids long. CDR3: CASSIRGPYEQYF. The CDR3 nucleotides read TGTGCCAGCAGTATCAGGGGGCCCTACGAGCAGTACTTC.

The sample holds a few counts of this clone. The V gene is TRBV6-1, the J gene TRBJ1-4; D is perhaps TRBD1 (5 bases). The germline CDR1 and CDR2 sequences are MNHNS and SASEGT. V was trimmed by 8 bases and J by 7 bases, leaving 20 bases between them. The length of the CDR3 is 15 residues. The CDR3 DNA reads as TGTGCCAGCTACGCCCAGGGTTGGGCTTCTGAAAAACTGTTTTTT. This codes for CASYAQGWASEKLFF.

The chain employs TRBV13 and TRBJ2-1; D is uncertain. The CDR3 is 12 amino acids. V gave up 3 bases and J gave up 9 bases, with 9 bases separating them. The germline gives CDR1 PRHDT, CDR2 FYEKMQ (reference sequence). CDR3 nucleotide sequence: TGTGCCAGCAGCTTGGGCGTGGGTGAGCAGTTCTTC. Translation: CASSLGVGEQFF.

The V gene is TRBV14, the J gene TRBJ1-1, with 8 bases fitting TRBD1. V dropped 5 bases and J dropped 6; count of bases not matched to a gene: 11. CDR1 is SGHDN, CDR2 FVKESK, per germline. The CDR3 spans 15 residues. The CDR3: CASSSLTGELAEAFF. The CDR3, as DNA: TGTGCCAGCAGCTCGTTGACAGGGGAACTAGCTGAAGCTTTCTTT.

This chain links TRBV10-3 with TRBJ2-3; 9 bases agree with TRBD1. Germline V gene data show CDR1 as ENHRY and CDR2 as SYGVKD. Trimming removed 6 bases from V and 1 base from J; junction bases left unmatched: 2. The length of the CDR3 is 14 residues. Here the CDR3 reads CAISTGGGTDTQYF. CDR3 DNA sequence: TGTGCCATCAGCACAGGGGGCGGCACAGATACGCAGTATTTT.

The chain employs TRBV19 and TRBJ1-5; maybe TRBD1 (6 bases). Per germline, CDR1 LNHDA and CDR2 SQIVND (reference sequence). Trimming removed 2 bases from V and 3 bases from J, with 11 bases in between. The CDR3 is 15 residues long. The CDR3 DNA reads TGTGCCAGTAGTATAAACAGGGCTTACAATCAGCCCCAGCATTTT. It codes for CASSINRAYNQPQHF. Full variable domain (remainder filled in from reference TRBV19 and TRBJ1-5): DGGITQSPKYLFRKEGQNVTLSCEQNLNHDAMYWYRQDPGQGLRLIYYSQIVNDFQKGDIAEGYSVSREKKESFPLTVTSAQKNPTAFYLCASSINRAYNQPQHFGDGTRLSIL.

The chain joins TRBV10-3 to TRBJ1-3, with a tentative D call TRBD1 (5 bases). The CDR3 covers 13 residues. V was trimmed by 7 bases and J by 0 bases, leaving 7 bases between them. Germline-derived CDR1 and CDR2 are ENHRY and SYGVKD. The DNA for the CDR3 is TGTGCCATCATGGGGGGCTCTGGAAACACCATATATTTT. This encodes CAIMGGSGNTIYF.

This chain uses TRBV18 with TRBJ2-7; 10 positions match TRBD2. The CDR3 has 15 residues. Trimming removed 0 bases from V and 3 bases from J; junction bases left unmatched: 2. Germline loops: CDR1 KGHSH, CDR2 LQKENI. CDR3 DNA sequence: TGTGCCAGCTCACCACCTAGCGGGGGGCACTACGAGCAGTACTTC. Translated: CASSPPSGGHYEQYF.

Only a few counts were recorded for this clone. This chain connects TRBV28 to TRBJ1-5; D gene unclear. The CDR3 length is 14 residues. V lost 5 bases, J lost 4 bases, and 12 bases lay in between. Germline CDR1 MDHEN, CDR2 SYDVKM. The CDR3 nucleotides are TGTGCCAGCAGTCTGCGCCGCCTAAATCAGCCCCAGCATTTT. Translation gives CASSLRRLNQPQHF.

This clone was detected once. V gene TRBV9 combines with J gene TRBJ2-3; D is possibly TRBD2 (5 bases). The length of the CDR3 is 13 residues. From germline, CDR1 is SGDLS and CDR2 YYNGEE. Trimming shortened V by 3 bases and J by 2 bases, and 7 bases separated the two germline ends. Written as DNA, the CDR3 is TGTGCCAGCAGCGCGGAGGCCACAGATACGCAGTATTTT. Its translation: CASSAEATDTQYF.

The gene calls are TRBV6-1 and TRBJ1-1; 7 bases line up with TRBD1. With 6 bases clipped from V and 3 bases from J, the junction kept 4 bases outside the gene matches. Per the germline V gene, CDR1 is MNHNS and CDR2 is SASEGT. The CDR3 consists of 13 residues. The CDR3 is CASRPRGYTEAFF. As DNA, the CDR3 is TGTGCCAGCAGACCCAGGGGGTACACTGAAGCTTTCTTT.

The chain uses TRBV10-3 and TRBJ1-5, with 9 bases that match TRBD1. There are 16 residues in the CDR3. CDR1 is ENHRY, CDR2 SYGVKD, per germline. The V gene end was trimmed by 2 bases and the J gene end by 5 bases; junction bases not matched to a gene: 7. The CDR3 spells CAISEANRGRDQPQHF. The CDR3 DNA reads TGTGCCATCAGTGAGGCAAACAGGGGGCGCGATCAGCCCCAGCATTTT.

This clone was detected once. The CDR3 DNA reads TGTGCCAGCAGGATGGACAGGGTCAACACTGAAGCTTTCTTT. Protein product: CASRMDRVNTEAFF. The chain carries TRBV6-5 and TRBJ1-1; 8 bases map to TRBD1. Trimming at V came to 6 bases and at J to 2 bases, leaving 5 bases not matched to a gene. Looked up from germline, CDR1 is MNHEY and CDR2 is SVGAGI. The CDR3 has 14 residues.

This clone occurred once. The chain links TRBV5-1 to TRBJ2-2; D possibly corresponds to TRBD1 (5 bases). There are 15 residues in the CDR3. The V and J ends lost 0 bases and 5 bases respectively, with 11 bases between them. The germline CDR1 and CDR2 sequences are SGHRS and YFSETQ. The CDR3 nucleotides read TGCGCCAGCAGCTTGGTGGGCAGGGAAACCGGGGAGCTGTTTTTT. Translation: CASSLVGRETGELFF. The whole variable domain, filled in from reference TRBV5-1 and TRBJ2-2, reads KAGVTQTPRYLIKTRGQQVTLSCSPISGHRSVSWYQQTPGQGLQFLFEYFSETQRNKGNFPGRFSGRQFSNSRSEMNVSTLELGDSALYLCASSLVGRETGELFFGEGSRLTVL.

The chain combines TRBV6-1 with TRBJ1-5, with D possibly matching TRBD1 (5 bases). This CDR3 is 15 amino acids long. V shed 4 bases and J shed 3 bases, with 13 bases lying between them. From germline, CDR1 is MNHNS and CDR2 SASEGT. The CDR3 sequence: CASSVTETYNQPQHF. The DNA for the CDR3 is TGTGCCAGCAGTGTGACAGAGACTTACAATCAGCCCCAGCATTTT.

This rearrangement joins TRBV29-1 to TRBJ2-3; 7 bases align to TRBD2. V trimming: 0 bases; J trimming: 10 bases; junction bases outside the gene matches: 13. The CDR3 covers 15 residues. CDR1 is SQVTM, CDR2 ANQGSEA, per germline. This CDR3 reads CSVEDLADPTISQYF. CDR3 bases: TGCAGCGTTGAAGATCTAGCGGACCCAACGATTTCGCAGTATTTT.

This sequence joins TRBV28 and TRBJ1-1; TRBD1 agrees at 7 bases. Losses at the gene ends were 6 bases for V and 3 bases for J; bases not matched to a gene: 19. Germline assignment: CDR1 MDHEN and CDR2 SYDVKM. CDR3 length: 18 residues. CDR3 in amino acids: CASRLTGLRGRRDTEAFF. The CDR3 DNA sequence: TGTGCCAGCAGACTGACAGGGCTGAGGGGGAGGAGGGACACTGAAGCTTTCTTT.

The chain recombines TRBV14 with TRBJ1-1, with D unclear. Germline values: CDR1 SGHDN, CDR2 FVKESK. Trimming shortened V by 4 bases and J by 8 bases, and 11 bases separated the two germline ends. This CDR3 spans 12 amino acids. The CDR3 DNA follows: TGTGCCAGCAGCCCCCGGAGTGGAGAAGCTTTCTTT. This translates into CASSPRSGEAFF.

V gene TRBV7-2 combines with J gene TRBJ1-5; D possibly corresponds to TRBD1 (5 bases). This CDR3 has 14 amino acids. In germline, CDR1 is SGHTA, CDR2 FQGNSA. The V end was cut by 2 bases, the J end by 3 bases, with 8 bases between. In DNA form, the CDR3 reads TGTGCCAGCAGCTTACGGGGGTTCAATCAGCCCCAGCATTTT. Translation gives CASSLRGFNQPQHF.

The rearrangement joins TRBV29-1 to TRBJ2-1, with D tentatively TRBD1 (5 bases). Germline V gene lookup returns CDR1 SQVTM and CDR2 ANQGSEA. The V end lost 3 bases, the J end lost 3 bases, and 12 bases lay between the germline ends. The CDR3 loop spans 14 amino acids. The CDR3 here is CSVEGQGGYNEQFF. CDR3 nucleotide sequence: TGCAGCGTTGAGGGCCAGGGTGGCTACAATGAGCAGTTCTTC.

The count of this clone is one. V usage is TRBV28 and J usage is TRBJ1-5; 7 nucleotides align to TRBD1. J lost 6 bases, V lost 1 base, and 9 bases had no gene match. Germline lookup yields CDR1 MDHEN and CDR2 SYDVKM. CDR3 length: 16 amino acids. The CDR3 loop reads CASSLSAGSGGQPQHF. CDR3 in DNA: TGTGCCAGCAGTTTATCAGCAGGGTCAGGGGGTCAGCCCCAGCATTTT.

This chain connects TRBV19 to TRBJ2-3; 11 nucleotides agree with TRBD2. V shed 5 bases, J shed 2 bases, and the junction held 6 bases outside the gene matches. CDR3 length equals 16 residues. Germline loops: CDR1 LNHDA, CDR2 SQIVND (reference sequence). CDR3 protein: CASSLLAGGTTDTQYF. The DNA for the CDR3 is TGTGCCAGTAGTCTTCTAGCGGGGGGCACCACAGATACGCAGTATTTT.

This chain links TRBV28 with TRBJ1-2; tentative D call: TRBD1 (6 bases). The V gene lost 7 bases and the J gene lost 8 bases, with 14 bases spanning the gap. This CDR3 spans 12 amino acids. From germline, CDR1 is MDHEN and CDR2 SYDVKM. The CDR3 coding sequence is TGTGCCAGCAAAACAGGGCCGGGGGGCTACACCTTC. Its translation is CASKTGPGGYTF.

This clone has just a few counts. The V call is TRBV7-6, the J call TRBJ2-5, with D perhaps TRBD1 (6 bases). The J call is uncertain, as TRBJ2-7 better fits the DNA end. CDR3 size: 13 residues. The germline V gene encodes CDR1 SGHVS and CDR2 FNYEAQ. CDR3 in DNA: TGTGCCAGCAGATTCACAGGGTTCCACGAGCAGTACTTC. Translated: CASRFTGFHEQYF.